Detailed here is one T cell receptor beta chain. This record comes from a study of blood T cells in healthy people across ages. The length of the CDR3 is 14 residues. The germline CDR1 and CDR2 sequences are SNHLY and FYNNEI. V was clipped by 2 bases and J by 2 bases, with 9 bases between them. Alongside a J-beta primer mix, a sample-barcoded 5' primer served in a second PCR lasting about 6 to 11 cycles. TCRdb reanalysed the 5' RACE reads using MiXCR and keeps one entry per CDR3 protein. The profile shows roughly 800,000 distinct CDR3 sequences, less than 70% of them singletons. The rearrangement joins TRBV2 to TRBJ2-5, with no clear D. Sequencing was done on a sample of blood. This clonotype originated in a man older than 75 in good health. The CDR3 coding sequence is TGTGCCAGCAGTGAAACCAGCGTACAAGAGACCCAGTACTTC. Encoded protein: CASSETSVQETQYF.